These 17 T cell receptor beta chains were all obtained from the same sample, sequenced in a study of cytomegalovirus exposure and HLA in healthy donors (dated by TCRdb to the late 2010s). Library generation was performed with the immunoSEQ multiplex PCR assay. A mixture of 60 forward primers for TCR Vbeta segments and 13 reverse primers for TCR Jbeta segments was used in the multiplex PCR. The immuneACCESS repertoire file appears here via TCRdb, limited to in-frame rearrangements. These files lack a portion of the clones; in checked studies, under half of the deficit traces to unresolved V genes, and the cause of the others is not known. This sample gives some 98,000 clones in total; around 67% of them show up just once. The ten largest clonotypes hold around 2.3% of the sample. Material for sequencing was PBMCs. These receptor sequences come from a man in his fifties in good health and CMV-seronegative.

This chain's CDR3 is CASSQGRRSPLHF. The CDR3 bases are TGCGCCAGCAGCCAAGGTAGGCGGTCACCCCTCCACTTT. The chain links TRBV4-1 to TRBJ1-6; D gene ambiguous. Trimming shortened V by 1 base and J by 10 bases, and 8 bases separated the two germline ends. Germline loops: CDR1 MGHRA, CDR2 YSYEKL. This CDR3 has 13 amino acids.

J is TRBJ1-2 and V is TRBV27, with a tentative D call TRBD1 (6 bases). The CDR3 spans 14 residues. The germline V gene has CDR1 MNHEY and CDR2 SMNVEV (reference sequence). The V gene lost 4 bases and the J gene lost 7 bases, with 16 bases spanning the gap. The CDR3: CASSSAGELGGYTF. The CDR3 nucleotides are TGTGCCAGCAGTTCGGCAGGGGAGTTGGGTGGCTACACCTTC.

The rearrangement uses TRBV28 and TRBJ1-3, with TRBD1 matching 8 bases. V lost 6 bases, J lost 0 bases, and 4 bases stayed unmatched. The CDR3 spans 15 residues. Germline loops: CDR1 MDHEN, CDR2 SYDVKM. CDR3 in DNA: TGTGCCAGCAGACAACAGGGGGACTCTGGAAACACCATATATTTT. This encodes CASRQQGDSGNTIYF. The whole variable domain, filled in from reference TRBV28 and TRBJ1-3, reads DVKVTQSSRYLVKRTGEKVFLECVQDMDHENMFWYRQDPGLGLRLIYFSYDVKMKEKGDIPEGYSVSREKKERFSLILESASTNQTSMYLCASRQQGDSGNTIYFGEGSWLTVV.

The J gene is TRBJ2-3, the V gene TRBV6-5; D not certain. Trimming cost V 4 bases and J 2 bases, with 4 bases left between them. The CDR3 covers 12 residues. The germline CDR1 and CDR2 sequences are MNHEY and SVGAGI. The CDR3 sequence: CASSSLTDTQYF. CDR3 nucleotides: TGTGCCAGCAGTTCTCTCACAGATACGCAGTATTTT.

In its sample, this clone was seen a few times. V gene TRBV5-4 combines with J gene TRBJ2-3; 11 nucleotides line up with TRBD2. Per the germline V gene, CDR1 is SGHNT and CDR2 is YYREEE (reference sequence). V lost 4 bases to trimming and J lost 3 bases; unmatched junction nucleotides: 10. The CDR3 loop spans 17 amino acids. The CDR3 region has the DNA TGTGCCAGCAGCCAAGATTCTAGCGGGGGGAGGACAGATACGCAGTATTTT. Encoded protein: CASSQDSSGGRTDTQYF.

The chain uses TRBV18 and TRBJ2-7, with TRBD2 matching over 10 bases. The germline V gene has CDR1 KGHSH and CDR2 LQKENI. With V trimmed by 0 bases and J by 1 base, 0 bases remained unmatched. The CDR3 sequence is 15 residues long. This CDR3 is CASSPPSGGSYEQYF. The DNA of the CDR3 is TGTGCCAGCTCACCACCTAGCGGGGGGTCCTACGAGCAGTACTTC. Full variable domain (rest looked up from reference TRBV18 and TRBJ2-7): NAGVMQNPRHLVRRRGQEARLRCSPMKGHSHVYWYRQLPEEGLKFMVYLQKENIIDESGMPKERFSAEFPKEGPSILRIQQVVRGDSAAYFCASSPPSGGSYEQYFGPGTRLTVT.

The chain combines TRBV7-9 with TRBJ2-5; 8 nucleotides agree with TRBD1. The germline V gene encodes CDR1 SEHNR and CDR2 FQNEAQ (reference sequence). This CDR3 region has 16 residues. J gave up 1 base and V 3 bases, and 7 bases lay outside the gene matches. The CDR3 loop reads CASSLSGTGFQETQYF. The CDR3, as DNA: TGTGCCAGCAGCTTGTCTGGGACAGGATTCCAAGAGACCCAGTACTTC.

This chain connects TRBV5-5 to TRBJ1-5; 9 bases match TRBD1. CDR3 size: 16 residues. V was clipped by 1 base and J by 7 bases; unmatched bases: 9. Germline V gene sequence: CDR1 SGHKS, CDR2 YYEKEE (reference sequence). The CDR3, as DNA: TGTGCCAGCAGCTTGTACGGGACAGGGAGGCGCCAGCCCCAGCATTTT. Residues: CASSLYGTGRRQPQHF. The full variable domain, rest sourced from reference TRBV5-5 and TRBJ1-5, is DAGVTQSPTHLIKTRGQQVTLRCSPISGHKSVSWYQQVLGQGPQFIFQYYEKEERGRGNFPDRFSARQFPNYSSELNVNALLLGDSALYLCASSLYGTGRRQPQHFGDGTRLSIL.

The chain carries TRBV30 and TRBJ1-5; a weak D match, TRBD1 (5 bases). CDR3 length: 15 residues. Between the trimmed V and J ends, which lost 2 bases and 3 bases, there was a span of 14 bases. Germline V CDR1 and CDR2: GTSNPN, SVGIG (reference sequence). The DNA for the CDR3 is TGTGCCTGGAGTCGTTGGCAGGGCGACAATCAGCCCCAGCATTTT. The encoded protein is CAWSRWQGDNQPQHF.

About this clone: One junction end disagrees with the germline gene, perhaps due to a read error. In DNA, the CDR3 is TGTTCCAGCACCCCCAGGAACAGGGGGCACACCGGGGAGCTGTTTTTT. Amino acids: CSSTPRNRGHTGELFF. The chain is built from TRBV7-9 and TRBJ2-2; 9 bases map to TRBD1. The CDR3 has 16 residues. From germline, CDR1 is SEHNR and CDR2 FQNEAQ (reference sequence).

The genes are TRBV28 and TRBJ1-4; TRBD1 matches at 7 bases. Germline V lookup: CDR1 MDHEN, CDR2 SYDVKM. The ends lost 8 bases at V and 10 bases at J; junction bases unmatched: 16. The CDR3 runs to 15 residues. This CDR3 reads CASDSENRGSRKLFF. The DNA of the CDR3 is TGTGCCAGCGATTCGGAGAACAGGGGAAGCCGAAAACTGTTTTTT. Full variable domain (outside the CDR3, taken from reference TRBV28 and TRBJ1-4): DVKVTQSSRYLVKRTGEKVFLECVQDMDHENMFWYRQDPGLGLRLIYFSYDVKMKEKGDIPEGYSVSREKKERFSLILESASTNQTSMYLCASDSENRGSRKLFFGSGTQLSVL.

The genes are TRBV6-5 and TRBJ2-7, with a possible D match to TRBD1 (5 bases). The CDR3 loop spans 14 amino acids. V shed 3 bases and J shed 5 bases, with 14 bases lying between them. CDR1 is MNHEY and CDR2 is SVGAGI in the germline V gene. For the CDR3, the DNA is TGTGCCAGCAGTTATGGGCAGGGTCGGGACGAGCAGTACTTC. It yields the protein CASSYGQGRDEQYF.

The rearrangement uses TRBV7-9 and TRBJ1-4, with 8 bases matching TRBD1. Per the germline V gene, CDR1 is SEHNR and CDR2 is FQNEAQ (reference sequence). With 5 bases clipped from V and 3 bases from J, the junction kept 5 bases outside the gene matches. The CDR3 loop spans 15 amino acids. The CDR3 reads CASSPRQGPNEKLFF. Here the CDR3 DNA reads TGTGCCAGCAGCCCAAGACAGGGGCCTAATGAAAAACTGTTTTTT.

This clone showed up just a few times. The chain recombines TRBV7-9 with TRBJ1-2; the D gene is possibly TRBD1 (6 bases). CDR1 SEHNR and CDR2 FQNEAQ come from the germline V gene (reference sequence). Trimming took off 10 bases at V and 6 bases at J, with 21 bases between the two ends. The length of the CDR3 is 14 residues. The CDR3 nucleotides read TGTGCCACCCATCCCAGCGGGGGCAAAGATGGCTACACCTTC. Its protein is CATHPSGGKDGYTF.

The gene calls are TRBV27 and TRBJ2-2, with 9 bases aligning to TRBD1. Germline CDR1 reads MNHEY; CDR2 reads SMNVEV (reference sequence). The CDR3 covers 17 residues. The V gene end was trimmed by 4 bases and the J gene end by 1 base; junction bases not matched to a gene: 7. The CDR3 nucleotides are TGTGCCAGCAGTTCCCCTTCGGGACAGGGGAACACCGGGGAGCTGTTTTTT. Its protein is CASSSPSGQGNTGELFF.

V gene TRBV11-3 combines with J gene TRBJ2-7; perhaps TRBD2 as D (6 bases). V was pared by 0 bases and J by 7 bases, with 10 bases between. Germline assignment: CDR1 SGHNT and CDR2 YENEEA. CDR3 size: 13 residues. The CDR3 is CASSLEGGGEQYF. CDR3 sequence (DNA): TGTGCCAGCAGCTTAGAGGGAGGCGGGGAGCAGTACTTC.

The rearrangement joins TRBV19 to TRBJ1-1, with TRBD1 matching over 9 bases. This CDR3 region has 15 residues. In germline, CDR1 is LNHDA, CDR2 SQIVND (reference sequence). Trimming at V came to 4 bases and at J to 2 bases, leaving 5 bases not matched to a gene. Here the CDR3 reads CASSRPGQGNTEAFF. As DNA, the CDR3 is TGTGCCAGTAGTAGGCCGGGACAGGGAAACACTGAAGCTTTCTTT.